These 11 T cell receptor beta chains were all obtained from the same sample, sequenced in a study of cytomegalovirus exposure and HLA in healthy donors. 60 Vbeta and 13 Jbeta primers were used in PCR. Libraries were prepared by immunoSEQ multiplex PCR; TCRdb keeps only in-frame clonotypes and omits some of them. The data contain around 150,000 clones, 70% to 90% of them singletons. Sequences were obtained from PBMCs. Source of these receptors: a middle-aged man in good health and CMV-seronegative.

The chain recombines TRBV5-1 with TRBJ1-3, with D hard to call. V was cut by 4 bases and J by 0 bases, with 11 bases left in between. The V gene's germline CDR1 is SGHRS and CDR2 YFSETQ. This CDR3 comprises 15 residues. CDR3 loop: CASSPAGSSGNTIYF. The CDR3 DNA follows: TGCGCCAGCAGCCCGGCGGGAAGCTCTGGAAACACCATATATTTT.

About this clone: Sequence at one end of the junction differs from germline and may be a read error. The chain joins TRBV7-9 to TRBJ2-1; D uncertain. Germline CDR1 SEHNR, CDR2 FQNEAQ (reference sequence). There are 11 residues in the CDR3. The CDR3 DNA reads as TGTTCCAGCAGCTCTTACAATGAGCAGTTCTTC. As protein: CSSSSYNEQFF.

The V gene is TRBV6-5, the J gene TRBJ1-1; a possible D gene is TRBD1 (6 bases). This CDR3 is built from 15 residues. Germline CDR1 reads MNHEY; CDR2 reads SVGAGI. Trimming took 5 bases from V and 0 from J, leaving 13 bases between them. The CDR3 protein is CASSPEGVMNTEAFF. The CDR3 DNA sequence: TGTGCCAGCAGTCCCGAGGGGGTTATGAACACTGAAGCTTTCTTT.

V and J are TRBV27 and TRBJ2-7; D perhaps matches TRBD1 (6 bases). The V end was cut by 7 bases, the J end by 3 bases, with 13 bases between. The CDR3 loop spans 13 amino acids. The germline V gene encodes CDR1 MNHEY and CDR2 SMNVEV (reference sequence). CDR3 sequence: CASTPGVGYEQYF. The CDR3 DNA is TGTGCCAGCACCCCAGGGGTGGGCTACGAGCAGTACTTC.

The chain employs TRBV7-8 and TRBJ2-1, with a weak D call TRBD1 (5 bases). Trimming stripped 5 bases from V and 5 bases from J, with 16 bases between. CDR3 length: 15 residues. Germline CDR1 and CDR2: SGHVS and FQNEAQ. CDR3 in amino acids: CASSRTRLGDNEQFF. The CDR3, as DNA: TGTGCCAGCAGCCGGACACGTTTAGGGGACAATGAGCAGTTCTTC.

The rearrangement uses TRBV19 and TRBJ2-5, with TRBD1 as a possible D gene (6 bases). With 11 bases removed from V and 5 bases from J, the gap between germline ends came to 9 bases. The CDR3 is 10 amino acids. CDR1 and CDR2 (germline): LNHDA, SQIVND (reference sequence). The CDR3 bases are TGTGCCTCTGGACAGGAGACCCAGTACTTC. Its translation: CASGQETQYF.

This chain links TRBV6-1 with TRBJ2-7, with TRBD1 matching 9 bases. The CDR3 has 15 residues. The germline V gene encodes CDR1 MNHNS and CDR2 SASEGT. J was trimmed by 5 bases and V by 4 bases; bases with no gene match: 9. The CDR3 DNA sequence: TGTGCCAGCAGTGCCCGGACAGGGGACAAGGACGAGCAGTACTTC. Amino acid sequence: CASSARTGDKDEQYF.

The sample holds one count of this clone. The chain is built from TRBV4-3 and TRBJ2-5, with unresolved D. The length of the CDR3 is 17 residues. With 0 bases removed from V and 11 bases from J, the gap between germline ends came to 25 bases. Germline-derived CDR1 and CDR2 are LGHNA and YSLEER. The CDR3 DNA follows: TGCGCCAGCAGCCAAGATCAATACCTTAGCTCCTACAATGAGCAGTACTTC. It translates to CASSQDQYLSSYNEQYF.

J is TRBJ2-7 and V is TRBV4-3; D is uncertain. Per germline, CDR1 LGHNA and CDR2 YSLEER. This CDR3 comprises 15 residues. With 0 bases removed from V and 0 bases from J, the gap between germline ends came to 9 bases. CDR3 in amino acids: CASSQELADSYEQYF. The CDR3 DNA reads TGCGCCAGCAGCCAAGAGTTGGCCGACTCCTACGAGCAGTACTTC.

The chain links TRBV11-3 to TRBJ2-1; 13 bases align to TRBD2. The CDR3 covers 16 residues. In germline, CDR1 is SGHNT, CDR2 YENEEA. V gave up 5 bases and J gave up 9 bases; unmatched junction bases: 10. CDR3: CASSPRTSGGRGEQFF. DNA for the CDR3: TGTGCCAGCAGCCCCCGGACTAGCGGGGGTCGGGGTGAGCAGTTCTTC.

The genes are TRBV29-1 and TRBJ2-7; 10 bases are a match to TRBD2. CDR3 length: 14 amino acids. Germline V lookup: CDR1 SQVTM, CDR2 ANQGSEA. V was pared by 5 bases and J by 5 bases, with 9 bases of the junction left unmatched. This CDR3 is CSVRGAGGIDEQYF. The CDR3 DNA is TGCAGCGTTAGGGGAGCGGGAGGGATTGACGAGCAGTACTTC.